The T cell receptor beta chain described here comes from a study of T cell responses to AZD1222 COVID-19 vaccine. Study observations and caveats: Baseline antibody screening turned up just a handful of seropositive AZD1222 recipients. Repertoires in all cases were sampled only once the peak T cell response had passed. The breadth and depth of Spike-specific TCRs increased once two AZD1222 doses had been given. Mostly white British, mostly female donors; authors suggested clonal diversity may be underestimated.

J gave up 4 bases and V 4 bases, and 11 bases lay outside the gene matches. The CDR3 length is 16 residues. Germline CDR1 reads WNHNN; CDR2 reads SYGVQD (reference sequence). Concerning this clone: The target antigen is unknown.

The table came from immunoSEQ multiplex PCR; TCRdb's copy has only in-frame clones and leaves some out. The sample holds roughly 130,000 clones, 88% seen once. This specimen was peripheral blood, taken on day 0 of AZD1222 vaccination. The TCR was taken from an adult in good health. The rearrangement joins TRBV10-1 to TRBJ2-3; 7 bases are shared with TRBD2. The CDR3 protein is CASSGRSGGRADTQYF. DNA of the CDR3: TGCGCCAGCAGTGGCCGGTCAGGAGGGAGGGCAGATACGCAGTATTTT.